The 19 T cell receptor beta chains listed next were all sequenced from one sample in a study of CD8+ T cells in alopecia areata (dated by TCRdb to about 2018). The sample's time point label, decoded: 4 weeks on oral tofacitinib. Reading the label with the study, this specimen's treatment or condition is: oral pan-JAK inhibitor, 5-10 mg twice daily. Libraries were constructed by the immunoSEQ multiplex PCR assay. RNA was extracted from all samples and reverse transcribed into cDNA as template for TCR sequencing. This is the immuneACCESS table as TCRdb keeps it, with only in-frame sequences that have V and J called. A part of the clones is gone; compared with another copy, unresolved V genes explain less than half, and the rest is unexplained. The sample records under 200,000 clones, roughly two thirds of which are singletons. The top ten clonotypes cover 0.91% of the sample. The starting material was CD4+ T cells sorted from blood, obtained at week 4, from a patient treated with tofacitinib. Source of these receptors: a human donor with alopecia areata.

The chain employs TRBV30 and TRBJ1-3; no definite D call. The V gene lost 4 bases and the J gene lost 0 bases, with 13 bases spanning the gap. Germline CDR1 reads GTSNPN; CDR2 reads SVGIG (reference sequence). CDR3 length: 15 residues. The CDR3: CAWTPPWVSGNTIYF. The CDR3, as DNA: TGTGCCTGGACCCCCCCCTGGGTCTCTGGAAACACCATATATTTT.

The V gene is TRBV29-1, the J gene TRBJ2-7, with 9 nucleotides matching TRBD1. Germline V gene data show CDR1 as SQVTM and CDR2 as ANQGSEA. The V and J ends lost 4 bases and 4 bases, in that order; junction bases with no gene match: 2. This CDR3 is 12 amino acids long. CDR3 coding DNA: TGCAGCGTTGTGGGGACAGGGTACGAGCAGTACTTC. Amino acids: CSVVGTGYEQYF.

There are a few counts of this clone. V and J are TRBV29-1 and TRBJ2-7; no reliable D call. V lost 4 bases, J lost 7 bases, and 11 bases lay in between. Per the germline V gene, CDR1 is SQVTM and CDR2 is ANQGSEA. This CDR3 contains 11 residues. The CDR3: CSVVTSIEQYF. As DNA, the CDR3 is TGCAGCGTTGTTACGTCCATAGAGCAGTACTTC.

The rearrangement uses TRBV29-1 and TRBJ2-1, with no clear D. The CDR3 is 16 residues long. With 0 bases removed from V and 0 bases from J, the gap between germline ends came to 12 bases. Germline V CDR1 and CDR2: SQVTM, ANQGSEA. This CDR3 is CSVEDPQVSSYNEQFF. The CDR3 DNA is TGCAGCGTTGAAGATCCTCAAGTGAGCTCCTACAATGAGCAGTTCTTC.

The chain employs TRBV30 and TRBJ2-3; a weak D match, TRBD1 (5 bases). The V end lost 1 base, the J end lost 9 bases, and 20 bases lay between the germline ends. CDR1 GTSNPN and CDR2 SVGIG come from the germline V gene (reference sequence). This CDR3 spans 15 amino acids. In DNA, the CDR3 is TGTGCCTGGAGTGAAACTCAGGGTGTTCTGGGGACGCAGTATTTT. Encoded protein: CAWSETQGVLGTQYF.

This chain links TRBV12-5 with TRBJ2-6; possible D gene TRBD2, 7 bases. V was clipped by 2 bases and J by 0 bases, with 20 bases between them. Germline V lookup: CDR1 LGHNT, CDR2 FRNRAP. The CDR3 spans 20 residues. The CDR3 nucleotides read TGTGCTAGTGGTTTGTTGAAAGTGGGGGGGCCTGGCTCTGGGGCCAACGTCCTGACTTTC. This encodes CASGLLKVGGPGSGANVLTF.

V and J are TRBV29-1 and TRBJ1-5, with unresolved D. Germline loops: CDR1 SQVTM, CDR2 ANQGSEA. This CDR3 contains 15 residues. V lost 4 bases to trimming and J lost 4 bases, with 17 bases between them. This CDR3 is CSVAEGFLGNQPQHF. As DNA, the CDR3 is TGCAGCGTTGCGGAAGGGTTCTTGGGGAATCAGCCCCAGCATTTT.

At least ten counts were recorded for this clone. This rearrangement joins TRBV7-3 to TRBJ1-1, with 9 positions matching TRBD1. CDR1 is SGHTA and CDR2 is FQGTGA in the germline V gene. This CDR3 region has 13 residues. J was trimmed by 3 bases and V by 5 bases; bases with no gene match: 1. The CDR3, as DNA: TGTGCCAGCAGCCGGACAGGGGACACTGAAGCTTTCTTT. Its translation is CASSRTGDTEAFF.

Here the CDR3 reads CSVDQGVKETQYF. Here the CDR3 DNA reads TGCAGCGTTGACCAGGGGGTGAAAGAGACCCAGTACTTC. The V and J genes are TRBV29-1 and TRBJ2-5, with 7 bases fitting TRBD1. The germline V gene has CDR1 SQVTM and CDR2 ANQGSEA. This CDR3 has 13 amino acids. V gave up 3 bases and J gave up 3 bases; unmatched junction bases: 4. Full variable domain (missing parts from reference TRBV29-1 and TRBJ2-5): SAVISQKPSRDICQRGTSLTIQCQVDSQVTMMFWYRQQPGQSLTLIATANQGSEATYESGFVIDKFPISRPNLTFSTLTVSNMSPEDSSIYLCSVDQGVKETQYFGPGTRLLVL.

The V gene is TRBV6-5, the J gene TRBJ2-7; 7 bases line up with TRBD2. In germline, CDR1 is MNHEY, CDR2 SVGAGI. After removal of 8 bases from V and 7 bases from J, the junction contained 11 bases not matched to a gene. The CDR3 runs to 13 residues. The CDR3 DNA follows: TGTGCCAGCTCCGGGACTACGACCTTGGAGCAGTACTTC. Amino acids: CASSGTTTLEQYF.

V is TRBV7-9 and J is TRBJ1-2, with 10 bases lining up with TRBD1. The ends lost 5 bases at V and 1 base at J; junction bases unmatched: 7. CDR3 size: 16 residues. CDR1 and CDR2 from the germline V gene are SEHNR and FQNEAQ (reference sequence). The CDR3 is CASSLGQGIDNYGYTF. The CDR3 DNA sequence: TGTGCCAGCAGCCTGGGACAGGGGATCGATAACTATGGCTACACCTTC.

The rearrangement joins TRBV20-1 to TRBJ2-5, with no clear D. V was cut by 2 bases and J by 3 bases, with 4 bases left in between. Germline CDR1 reads DFQATT; CDR2 reads SNEGSKA (reference sequence). The CDR3 length is 11 residues. The CDR3 here is CSARPEETQYF. The CDR3 bases are TGCAGTGCTAGACCCGAAGAGACCCAGTACTTC.

A note on this clone: At one boundary the junction diverges from the germline segment, which might be a read error. This chain uses TRBV29-1 with TRBJ1-1, with D hard to call. Germline V gives CDR1 SQVTM, CDR2 ANQGSEA. This CDR3 has 12 residues. CDR3 nucleotides: TGCAGCGTGAACCCGGGGAACACAGAAGCTTTCTTT. Residues: CSVNPGNTEAFF. The variable domain in full, completed from reference TRBV29-1 and TRBJ1-1, reads SAVISQKPSRDICQRGTSLTIQCQVDSQVTMMFWYRQQPGQSLTLIATANQGSEATYESGFVIDKFPISRPNLTFSTLTVSNMSPEDSSIYLCSVNPGNTEAFFGQGTRLTVV.

This clone was picked up a small number of times. The chain links TRBV15 to TRBJ1-1; D gene uncertain. The CDR3 is 14 residues long. V was trimmed by 2 bases and J by 6 bases, leaving 13 bases between them. The germline V gene encodes CDR1 LNHNV and CDR2 YYDKDF (reference sequence). CDR3 loop: CATSRRIERPEAFF. CDR3 sequence (DNA): TGTGCCACCAGCAGACGGATAGAACGGCCTGAAGCTTTCTTT.

This clone was detected once. The chain has TRBV5-4 and TRBJ2-5; TRBD1 might be the D (5 bases). The V gene's germline CDR1 is SGHNT and CDR2 YYREEE (reference sequence). The CDR3 is made up of 15 amino acids. The V end was cut by 4 bases, the J end by 5 bases, with 18 bases between. The CDR3 protein is CASSLLDPAGETQYF. CDR3 coding DNA: TGTGCCAGCAGCCTTCTGGACCCGGCAGGGGAGACCCAGTACTTC. The full variable domain, in which reference TRBV5-4 and TRBJ2-5 provide the parts outside the CDR3, is ETGVTQSPTHLIKTRGQQVTLRCSSQSGHNTVSWYQQALGQGPQFIFQYYREEENGRGNFPPRFSGLQFPNYSSELNVNALELDDSALYLCASSLLDPAGETQYFGPGTRLLVL.

This sequence joins TRBV9 and TRBJ2-5; 11 nucleotides agree with TRBD2. The CDR3 spans 15 residues. Per germline, CDR1 SGDLS and CDR2 YYNGEE. The trim removed 4 bases at V and 1 base at J, leaving 3 bases unmatched. The CDR3 spells CASSPGTSGQETQYF. The CDR3 DNA follows: TGTGCCAGCAGCCCAGGGACTAGCGGCCAAGAGACCCAGTACTTC.

The chain uses TRBV15 and TRBJ1-2; 7 bases map to TRBD1. Germline loops: CDR1 LNHNV, CDR2 YYDKDF (reference sequence). The CDR3 is 17 amino acids. V dropped 4 bases and J dropped 1; count of bases not matched to a gene: 12. DNA for the CDR3: TGTGCCACCAGCAACGACCTAGACAGGGTACTTAACTATGGCTACACCTTC. It encodes CATSNDLDRVLNYGYTF.

The chain links TRBV4-2 to TRBJ2-2; unclear D gene. This CDR3 spans 16 amino acids. V dropped 0 bases and J dropped 0 bases, with 8 bases sitting between them. Germline V CDR1 and CDR2: LGHNA, YNFKEQ. The CDR3 sequence is CASSQEPGANTGELFF. The CDR3 DNA reads as TGTGCCAGCAGCCAAGAGCCTGGCGCGAACACCGGGGAGCTGTTTTTT.

This sequence joins TRBV7-2 and TRBJ2-5; the match to TRBD2 covers 8 bases. The CDR3 consists of 13 residues. The germline V gene has CDR1 SGHTA and CDR2 FQGNSA. Losses at the gene ends were 5 bases for V and 4 bases for J; bases not matched to a gene: 3. CDR3 residues: CASSQGLVETQYF. Written as DNA, the CDR3 is TGTGCCAGCAGCCAGGGACTAGTAGAGACCCAGTACTTC.